The 16 T cell receptor beta chains reported below all come from one sample, sequenced in a study of cytomegalovirus exposure and HLA in healthy donors. PCR employed 60 Vbeta and 13 Jbeta primers. Clones were sequenced by immunoSEQ multiplex PCR, and TCRdb holds only the in-frame ones, with some missing. The data contain some 150,000 clones, roughly 76% of them singletons. Sequenced material: PBMCs. The receptors shown here come from a female donor in good health and CMV-seronegative.

The V gene is TRBV5-1, the J gene TRBJ2-3; 10 nucleotides line up with TRBD2. The junction had 8 bases not matched to a gene; V was cut back by 1 base and J by 3 bases. Per germline, CDR1 SGHRS and CDR2 YFSETQ. The CDR3 loop spans 17 amino acids. The CDR3 sequence is CASSLIASGSRTDTQYF. In nucleotides, the CDR3 is TGCGCCAGCAGCTTGATTGCTAGCGGGAGTAGGACAGATACGCAGTATTTT.

The chain links TRBV9 to TRBJ2-7; 11 bases line up with TRBD2. Germline trimming cut 3 bases from V and 3 bases from J; bases unmatched to any gene: 8. The CDR3 length is 16 residues. CDR1 and CDR2 (germline): SGDLS, YYNGEE. The CDR3 protein is CASSATTSGVLYEQYF. The CDR3, as DNA: TGTGCCAGCAGCGCCACGACTAGCGGGGTCCTCTACGAGCAGTACTTC. The full variable domain, with the rest looked up from reference TRBV9 and TRBJ2-7, is DSGVTQTPKHLITATGQRVTLRCSPRSGDLSVYWYQQSLDQGLQFLIQYYNGEERAKGNILERFSAQQFPDLHSELNLSSLELGDSALYFCASSATTSGVLYEQYFGPGTRLTVT.

This chain links TRBV27 with TRBJ2-1, with 7 bases fitting TRBD2. V gave up 6 bases and J gave up 4 bases; unmatched junction bases: 6. The CDR3 has 14 residues. Per germline, CDR1 MNHEY and CDR2 SMNVEV (reference sequence). The CDR3 sequence is CASRPRAGYNEQFF. CDR3 DNA: TGTGCCAGCAGACCCCGAGCGGGGTACAATGAGCAGTTCTTC.

This sequence joins TRBV10-3 and TRBJ1-1; TRBD1 matches 11 bases. Germline V gene sequence: CDR1 ENHRY, CDR2 SYGVKD. The ends lost 7 bases at V and 4 bases at J; junction bases unmatched: 11. The CDR3 covers 16 residues. This chain's CDR3 is CAITPDRGRGVTEAFF. The CDR3 region has the DNA TGTGCCATCACCCCGGACAGGGGGCGCGGTGTCACTGAAGCTTTCTTT.

J is TRBJ2-1 and V is TRBV28, with 7 nucleotides matching TRBD1. Germline V lookup: CDR1 MDHEN, CDR2 SYDVKM. Losses at the gene ends were 4 bases for V and 15 bases for J; bases not matched to a gene: 9. This CDR3 contains 12 residues. The CDR3 region has the DNA TGTGCCAGCAGTTCCACAGGGGTATTAGGGTTCTTC. Its protein is CASSSTGVLGFF.

This clone was seen a handful of times. The genes are TRBV5-1 and TRBJ2-6, with 7 bases lining up with TRBD2. V was clipped by 0 bases and J by 4 bases; unmatched bases: 7. This CDR3 contains 17 residues. Per germline, CDR1 SGHRS and CDR2 YFSETQ. The CDR3 spells CASSLEGRAGGANVLTF. In DNA, the CDR3 is TGCGCCAGCAGCTTGGAGGGGAGGGCAGGAGGGGCCAACGTCCTGACTTTC.

V is TRBV4-1 and J is TRBJ2-4; 7 bases align to TRBD1. The CDR3 loop spans 17 amino acids. V shed 1 base and J 4 bases; nucleotides not matched to a gene: 10. Germline loops: CDR1 MGHRA, CDR2 YSYEKL. CDR3 DNA sequence: TGCGCCAGCAGCCAAGGACAGACCCGGGACAGAAAAAACATTCAGTACTTC. Amino acids: CASSQGQTRDRKNIQYF.

The chain is built from TRBV6-5 and TRBJ2-7; 9 bases match TRBD1. With 7 bases clipped from V and 4 bases from J, the junction kept 8 bases outside the gene matches. CDR3 size: 14 residues. Per germline, CDR1 MNHEY and CDR2 SVGAGI. The CDR3: CASNPGTGMYEQYF. In DNA, the CDR3 is TGTGCCAGCAATCCCGGGACAGGGATGTACGAGCAGTACTTC.

The DNA for the CDR3 is TGCGCCAGCAGCCCGCCGACTAGCGGGAGTATATCAGATACGCAGTATTTT. This codes for CASSPPTSGSISDTQYF. The rearrangement joins TRBV4-1 to TRBJ2-3; 12 nucleotides agree with TRBD2. The CDR3 has 17 residues. V lost 4 bases and J lost 4; bases outside the gene matches: 9. Germline V gene lookup returns CDR1 MGHRA and CDR2 YSYEKL.

This chain links TRBV2 with TRBJ2-7; 8 bases agree with TRBD2. V lost 6 bases, J lost 7 bases, and 14 bases stayed unmatched. The CDR3 is 15 residues long. CDR1 and CDR2 from the germline V gene are SNHLY and FYNNEI. CDR3 nucleotides: TGTGCCAGCAGAGAAATCACTAGCGGTATGGTTGAGCAGTACTTC. It is translated as CASREITSGMVEQYF. The full variable domain, its missing parts supplied by reference TRBV2 and TRBJ2-7, is EPEVTQTPSHQVTQMGQEVILRCVPISNHLYFYWYRQILGQKVEFLVSFYNNEISEKSEIFDDQFSVERPDGSNFTLKIRSTKLEDSAMYFCASREITSGMVEQYFGPGTRLTVT.

J is TRBJ2-2 and V is TRBV29-1, with D uncertain. The CDR3 spans 12 residues. V was shortened by 1 base and J by 5 bases, with 5 bases between the two germline ends. Germline lookup yields CDR1 SQVTM and CDR2 ANQGSEA. The DNA of the CDR3 is TGCAGCGTTGAAGTTGCGACCGGGGAGCTGTTTTTT. Protein: CSVEVATGELFF.

The chain joins TRBV28 to TRBJ1-1; a possible D gene is TRBD1 (6 bases). The germline V gene has CDR1 MDHEN and CDR2 SYDVKM. The CDR3 loop spans 16 amino acids. Trimming removed 7 bases at V and 0 bases at J, with 18 bases between. DNA for the CDR3: TGTGCCAGCACAGGGGCACGAATACATATGAACACTGAAGCTTTCTTT. Residues: CASTGARIHMNTEAFF.

The CDR3 DNA is TGCGCCAGCAGCCAAGATAGAGGGACTAGCTTTTACTACGAGCAGTACTTC. This gives the protein CASSQDRGTSFYYEQYF. This sequence joins TRBV4-1 and TRBJ2-7; 9 bases are shared with TRBD2. The CDR3 has 17 residues. Germline V gene data show CDR1 as MGHRA and CDR2 as YSYEKL. J gave up 3 bases and V 0 bases, and 9 bases lay outside the gene matches.

This chain connects TRBV9 to TRBJ1-3; 8 positions match TRBD1. Germline assignment: CDR1 SGDLS and CDR2 YYNGEE. The CDR3 extends over 17 amino acids. V shed 4 bases and J 0 bases; nucleotides not matched to a gene: 9. Here the CDR3 reads CASSTRTGINSGNTIYF. In DNA form, the CDR3 reads TGTGCCAGCAGCACGAGGACAGGGATCAACTCTGGAAACACCATATATTTT.

The chain carries TRBV5-1 and TRBJ2-3, with D possibly matching TRBD2 (5 bases). V was cut by 0 bases and J by 5 bases, with 10 bases left in between. The V gene's germline CDR1 is SGHRS and CDR2 YFSETQ. The CDR3 length is 14 residues. The CDR3 reads CASSLGSGEDTQYF. CDR3 sequence (DNA): TGCGCCAGCAGCTTGGGGTCCGGGGAAGATACGCAGTATTTT.

The chain uses TRBV28 and TRBJ2-7; 10 positions agree with TRBD1. V dropped 5 bases and J dropped 3; count of bases not matched to a gene: 7. The germline CDR1 and CDR2 sequences are MDHEN and SYDVKM. The CDR3 sequence is 15 residues long. The DNA of the CDR3 is TGTGCCAGCAGTCCCCAGGGACAGGGGCGCTACGAGCAGTACTTC. Its translation: CASSPQGQGRYEQYF.